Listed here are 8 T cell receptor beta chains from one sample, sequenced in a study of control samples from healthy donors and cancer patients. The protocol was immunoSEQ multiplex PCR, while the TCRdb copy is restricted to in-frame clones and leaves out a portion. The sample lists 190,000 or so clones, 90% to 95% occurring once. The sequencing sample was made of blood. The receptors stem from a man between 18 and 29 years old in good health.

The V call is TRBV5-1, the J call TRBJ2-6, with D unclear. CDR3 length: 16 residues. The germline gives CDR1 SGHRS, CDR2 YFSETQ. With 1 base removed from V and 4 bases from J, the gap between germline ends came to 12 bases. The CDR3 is CASSLSYSSGANVLTF. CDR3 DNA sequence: TGCGCCAGCAGCTTGTCGTACAGTTCCGGGGCCAACGTCCTGACTTTC.

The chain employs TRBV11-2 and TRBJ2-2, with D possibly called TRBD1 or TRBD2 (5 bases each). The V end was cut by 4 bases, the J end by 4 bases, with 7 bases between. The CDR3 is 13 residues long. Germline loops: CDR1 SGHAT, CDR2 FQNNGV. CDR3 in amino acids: CASSSGTTGELFF. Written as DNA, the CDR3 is TGTGCCAGCAGCTCCGGGACCACCGGGGAGCTGTTTTTT.

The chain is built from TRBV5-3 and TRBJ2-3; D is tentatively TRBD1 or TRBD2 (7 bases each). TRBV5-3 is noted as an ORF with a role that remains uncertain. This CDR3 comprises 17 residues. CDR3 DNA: TGTGCAAGTGATTCCTACAGGGGCGGGAGATGCACAGATACGCAGTATTTT. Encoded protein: CASDSYRGGRCTDTQYF.

The CDR3: CASSPGTTGYTF. The CDR3 DNA is TGCGCCAGCAGCCCCGGGACTACCGGCTACACCTTC. V gene TRBV5-1 combines with J gene TRBJ1-2; tentative D call: TRBD1 (5 bases). Germline values: CDR1 SGHRS, CDR2 YFSETQ. CDR3 length equals 12 residues. The V gene lost 4 bases and the J gene lost 8 bases, with 12 bases spanning the gap.

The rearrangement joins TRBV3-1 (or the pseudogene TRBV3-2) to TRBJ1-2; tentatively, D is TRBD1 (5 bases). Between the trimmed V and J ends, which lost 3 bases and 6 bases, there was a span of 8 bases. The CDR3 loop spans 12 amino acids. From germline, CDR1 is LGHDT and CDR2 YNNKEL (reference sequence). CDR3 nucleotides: TGTGCCAGCAGCCAGACAGAACATGGCTACACCTTC. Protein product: CASSQTEHGYTF.

The CDR3 region is CASNPKLGDYNEQFF. Written as DNA, the CDR3 is TGTGCCAGCAACCCTAAGCTGGGGGACTACAATGAGCAGTTCTTC. This rearrangement joins TRBV3-1 (or the pseudogene TRBV3-2) to TRBJ2-1; D possibly matches TRBD1 or TRBD2 (5 bases each). Per germline, CDR1 LGHDT and CDR2 YNNKEL (reference sequence). This CDR3 has 15 amino acids. The V end lost 7 bases, the J end lost 3 bases, and 16 bases lay between the germline ends.

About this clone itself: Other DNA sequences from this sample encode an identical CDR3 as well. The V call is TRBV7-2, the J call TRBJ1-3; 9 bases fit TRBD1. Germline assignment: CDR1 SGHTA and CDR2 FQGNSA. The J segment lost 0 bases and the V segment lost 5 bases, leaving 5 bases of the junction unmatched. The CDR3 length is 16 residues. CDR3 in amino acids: CASSPQDRGSGNTIYF. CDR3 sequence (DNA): TGTGCCAGCAGCCCCCAGGACAGGGGCTCTGGAAACACCATATATTTT.

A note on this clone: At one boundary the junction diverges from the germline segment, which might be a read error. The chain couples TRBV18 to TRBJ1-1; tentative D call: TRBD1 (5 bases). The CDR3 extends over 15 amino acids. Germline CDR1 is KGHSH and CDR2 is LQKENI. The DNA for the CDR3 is TGTGCCGGCTCACCAACGGGGGGTCGGGACACTGAAGCTTTCTTT. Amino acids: CAGSPTGGRDTEAFF.